This T cell receptor beta chain was sequenced during a study of early T cells in non-severe SARS-CoV-2 infection. TCRdb independently ran MiXCR on the 5' RACE reads; one entry per CDR3 protein. The sample lists around 94,000 distinct CDR3 sequences; roughly 14% were seen once. This clonotype appeared many times. Trimming shortened V by 8 bases and J by 2 bases, and 10 bases separated the two germline ends. The V gene's germline CDR1 is SEHNR and CDR2 FQNEAQ (reference sequence). This CDR3 is 14 amino acids long. The rearrangement links TRBV7-9 to TRBJ2-6; D call uncertain. Material: whole blood. This clonotype originated in an adult who was a healthcare worker with PCR-confirmed SARS-CoV-2 infection or an uninfected control (not recorded which). This CDR3 is CASPPWAGANVLTF. DNA for the CDR3: TGTGCCAGCCCTCCTTGGGCTGGGGCCAACGTCCTGACTTTC.